The source of this T cell receptor (beta chain) is a study of cytomegalovirus exposure and HLA in healthy donors. Whole-study context: Among several hundred genotyped donors, about 83% fell in the Caucasian-associated ancestry cluster. Study-level results: Sequencing likely produced, as an artifact, a cluster of highly shared sequence variants. According to an earlier analysis, most TCR beta V segments yielded productive rearrangements about 90% or about 30% of the time.

About this clone: Its antigen remains unknown.

CDR1 is LGHNA and CDR2 is YSLEER in the germline V gene. V was pared by 2 bases and J by 3 bases, with 17 bases between. The CDR3 contains 16 residues. 60 Vbeta and 13 Jbeta primers were used in PCR. Profiled with immunoSEQ multiplex PCR; TCRdb holds only in-frame clones, not every one. The data show 100,000 to 150,000 clones, with 73% seen just once and around 3.7% held by the top ten. Nominally healthy donors provided the samples, though records likely missed some immune exposures. This receptor was identified in a woman aged 40 to 50 in good health and CMV-seronegative. What was sequenced was PBMCs. J is TRBJ2-7 and V is TRBV4-3, with D possibly being TRBD1 (6 bases). CDR3 in amino acids: CASSQSSGDQNYEQYF. CDR3 bases: TGCGCCAGCAGCCAATCCTCAGGGGACCAAAACTACGAGCAGTACTTC.